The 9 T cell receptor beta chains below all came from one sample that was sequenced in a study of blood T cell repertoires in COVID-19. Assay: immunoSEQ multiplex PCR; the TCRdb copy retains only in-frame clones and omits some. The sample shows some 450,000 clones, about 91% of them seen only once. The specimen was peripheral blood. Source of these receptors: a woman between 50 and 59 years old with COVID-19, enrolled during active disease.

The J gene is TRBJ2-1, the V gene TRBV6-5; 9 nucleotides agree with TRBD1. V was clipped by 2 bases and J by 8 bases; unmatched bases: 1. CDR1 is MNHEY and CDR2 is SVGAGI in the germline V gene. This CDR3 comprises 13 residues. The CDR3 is CASSYRTGDEQFF. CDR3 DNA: TGTGCCAGCAGTTACCGGACAGGGGATGAGCAGTTCTTC.

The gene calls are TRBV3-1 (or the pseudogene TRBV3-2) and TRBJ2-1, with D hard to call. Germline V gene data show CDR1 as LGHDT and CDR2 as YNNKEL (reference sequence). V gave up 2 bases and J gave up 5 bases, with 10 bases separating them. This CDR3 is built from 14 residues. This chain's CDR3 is CASSQKYSNNEQFF. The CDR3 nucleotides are TGTGCCAGCAGCCAAAAGTACAGCAACAATGAGCAGTTCTTC.

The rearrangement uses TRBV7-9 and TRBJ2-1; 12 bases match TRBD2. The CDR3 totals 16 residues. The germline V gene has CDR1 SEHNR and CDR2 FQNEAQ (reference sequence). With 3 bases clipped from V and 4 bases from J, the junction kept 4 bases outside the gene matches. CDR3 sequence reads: CASSFLTSGGYNEQFF. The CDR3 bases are TGTGCCAGCAGCTTCCTGACTAGCGGGGGATACAATGAGCAGTTCTTC. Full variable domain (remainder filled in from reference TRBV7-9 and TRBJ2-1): DTGVSQNPRHKITKRGQNVTFRCDPISEHNRLYWYRQTLGQGPEFLTYFQNEAQLEKSRLLSDRFSAERPKGSFSTLEIQRTEQGDSAMYLCASSFLTSGGYNEQFFGPGTRLTVL.

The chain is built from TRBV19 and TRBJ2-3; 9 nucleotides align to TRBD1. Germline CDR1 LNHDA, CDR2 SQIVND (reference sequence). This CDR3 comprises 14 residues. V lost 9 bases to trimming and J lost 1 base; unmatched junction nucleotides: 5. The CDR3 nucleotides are TGTGCCAGCCTCAGGACAGGGGGCACAGATACGCAGTATTTT. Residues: CASLRTGGTDTQYF.

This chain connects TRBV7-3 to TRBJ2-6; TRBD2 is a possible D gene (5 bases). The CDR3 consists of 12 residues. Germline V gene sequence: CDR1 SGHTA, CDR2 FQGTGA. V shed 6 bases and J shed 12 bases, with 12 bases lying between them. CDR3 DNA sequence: TGTGCCAGCAGTGAGGCGAGCGGCGTCCTGACTTTC. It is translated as CASSEASGVLTF.

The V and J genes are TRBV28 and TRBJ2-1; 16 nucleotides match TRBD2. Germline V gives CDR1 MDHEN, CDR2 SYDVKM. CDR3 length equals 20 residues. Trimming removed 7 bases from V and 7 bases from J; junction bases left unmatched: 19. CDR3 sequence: CASNFPGLAGGRAKGNEQFF. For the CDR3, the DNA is TGTGCCAGCAACTTCCCGGGACTAGCGGGGGGGCGAGCTAAGGGAAATGAGCAGTTCTTC.

The chain's CDR3 is CASSWGQGRTQPQHF. CDR3 bases: TGTGCCAGCAGTTGGGGACAGGGTCGTACGCAGCCCCAGCATTTT. The rearrangement joins TRBV27 to TRBJ1-5; 9 bases agree with TRBD1. The CDR3 sequence is 15 residues long. The junction had 8 bases not matched to a gene; V was cut back by 4 bases and J by 7 bases. Germline V gene data show CDR1 as MNHEY and CDR2 as SMNVEV (reference sequence).

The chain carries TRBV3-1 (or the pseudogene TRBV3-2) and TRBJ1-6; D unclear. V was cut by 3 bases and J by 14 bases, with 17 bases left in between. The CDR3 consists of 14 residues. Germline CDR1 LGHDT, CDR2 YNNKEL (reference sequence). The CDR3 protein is CASSQLSPVRSLHF. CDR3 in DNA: TGTGCCAGCAGCCAGTTGTCCCCGGTTCGATCCCTCCACTTT.

CDR3 sequence (DNA): TGTGCCACCTCGCAGGGGCCCCTTACTGGGGCCAACGTCCTGACTTTC. It translates to CATSQGPLTGANVLTF. The rearrangement links TRBV9 to TRBJ2-6; the D gene is possibly TRBD1 (6 bases). The CDR3 contains 16 residues. The germline gives CDR1 SGDLS, CDR2 YYNGEE. Between the trimmed V and J ends, which lost 9 bases and 2 bases, there was a span of 18 bases.